Sequencing of this T cell receptor (beta chain) was carried out in a study of Ad26.COV2.S vaccination and SARS-CoV-2 variants. Generated by immunoSEQ multiplex PCR, the TCRdb table keeps only in-frame clones and is missing some. The repertoire holds some 500,000 clones, with roughly nine tenths as singletons. The treatment denotes: some 19 received Ad26.COV2.S at low or high dose, single or two shots; about 5 received placebo; per-sample allocation not given. Sample collection was performed on day 63 after the first vaccine or placebo injection. This CDR3 spans 16 amino acids. V lost 7 bases, J lost 0 bases, and 20 bases lay in between. The germline gives CDR1 SGDLS, CDR2 YYNGEE.

The receptor was derived from a person between 18 and 65 years old who received the Ad26.COV2.S COVID-19 vaccine or a placebo. This specimen was peripheral blood, taken in a trial of Ad26.COV2.S vaccine versus placebo. This sequence joins TRBV9 and TRBJ2-7; a possible D gene is TRBD2 (5 bases). CDR3 sequence reads: CASGRSGQGSSYEQYF. The CDR3 region has the DNA TGTGCCAGCGGCCGGAGCGGCCAAGGGAGCTCCTACGAGCAGTACTTC.